This T cell receptor beta chain was documented in a study of identical twins. Germline V gives CDR1 ENHRY, CDR2 SYGVKD. With 6 bases clipped from V and 9 bases from J, the junction kept 7 bases outside the gene matches. The CDR3 covers 15 residues. TCRdb recomputed calls from the 5' RACE reads with MiXCR, one row per CDR3 protein. The sample gives about 490,000 distinct CDR3 sequences, 13% to 15% of which show up once; roughly 0.46% is in the top ten. These same records also appear under a second study, on yellow fever vaccine responses in identical twins.

This TCR came from a young woman in good health. Sequencing was done on a sample of CD4+ T cells sorted from blood. This chain joins TRBV10-3 and TRBJ2-1, with 14 bases that match TRBD2. The CDR3 coding sequence is TGTGCCATCAGCCCGGGACTAGCGGGAGTGGGTGAGCAGTTCTTC. Encoded protein: CAISPGLAGVGEQFF.